The 26 T cell receptor beta chains in this list originate from one sample, sequenced in a study of blood T cell repertoires in COVID-19. Data came from immunoSEQ multiplex PCR; TCRdb stores just in-frame clones and leaves some out. The sample consists of hundreds of thousands of clones, around 90% of them appearing once. Sequencing was carried out using PBMCs or T cells enriched from blood (not recorded which). These receptors were obtained from a woman under 40 who had recovered from COVID-19.

This clone showed up just once. This sequence joins TRBV28 and TRBJ2-7; D unclear. From germline, CDR1 is MDHEN and CDR2 SYDVKM. The CDR3 has 12 residues. Trimming stripped 11 bases from V and 0 bases from J, with 11 bases between. CDR3 in amino acids: CASKSSSYEQYF. CDR3 bases: TGTGCCTCTAAATCGAGCTCCTACGAGCAGTACTTC. The variable domain in full, completed from reference TRBV28 and TRBJ2-7, reads DVKVTQSSRYLVKRTGEKVFLECVQDMDHENMFWYRQDPGLGLRLIYFSYDVKMKEKGDIPEGYSVSREKKERFSLILESASTNQTSMYLCASKSSSYEQYFGPGTRLTVT.

This chain joins TRBV7-9 and TRBJ2-7, with D perhaps TRBD2 (6 bases). V was cut by 4 bases and J by 4 bases, with 14 bases left in between. The germline V gene encodes CDR1 SEHNR and CDR2 FQNEAQ (reference sequence). The CDR3 totals 14 residues. For the CDR3, the DNA is TGTGCCAGCAGCTATGGAGGGGATGGGTACGAGCAGTACTTC. Translated: CASSYGGDGYEQYF.

The chain couples TRBV27 to TRBJ1-6, with D possibly matching TRBD1 (6 bases). The CDR3 has 16 residues. The germline V gene has CDR1 MNHEY and CDR2 SMNVEV (reference sequence). V was shortened by 7 bases and J by 1 base, with 14 bases between the two germline ends. CDR3: CASKRTGMSYNSPLHF. The CDR3 nucleotides read TGTGCCAGCAAACGAACAGGGATGTCCTATAATTCACCCCTCCACTTT.

The rearrangement uses TRBV21-1 and TRBJ2-7; the DNA was not used to check the table's D call, TRBD1. TRBV21-1 is noted as a pseudogene. The CDR3 is made up of 15 amino acids. The CDR3 loop is CASSLPRTGFYEQYF. CDR3 coding DNA: TGTGCCAGCAGTTTACCCAGGACAGGGTTCTACGAGCAGTACTTC.

The rearrangement links TRBV2 to TRBJ1-2, with D perhaps matching TRBD1 (6 bases). Trimming left V 2 bases short and J 8 bases short, with 18 bases between. The CDR3 has 15 residues. Germline CDR1 reads SNHLY; CDR2 reads FYNNEI. Here the CDR3 DNA reads TGTGCCAGCAGTGAACTACAGGGTGGACGGTACGGCTACACCTTC. This encodes CASSELQGGRYGYTF.

V usage is TRBV7-3 and J usage is TRBJ2-1, with 11 bases aligning to TRBD2. Losses at the gene ends were 5 bases for V and 8 bases for J; bases not matched to a gene: 8. The CDR3 spans 15 residues. In germline, CDR1 is SGHTA, CDR2 FQGTGA. The DNA of the CDR3 is TGTGCCAGCAGCCATAGCGGGGGGGCAGGCGATGAGCAGTTCTTC. It encodes CASSHSGGAGDEQFF.

The chain couples TRBV4-2 to TRBJ2-2; TRBD2 is a possible D gene (6 bases). CDR3 length: 17 residues. V was clipped by 5 bases and J by 0 bases, with 16 bases between them. In germline, CDR1 is LGHNA, CDR2 YNFKEQ. This CDR3 reads CASSDRDSHANTGELFF. CDR3 DNA sequence: TGTGCCAGCAGCGATCGGGACTCTCACGCGAACACCGGGGAGCTGTTTTTT.

The J gene is TRBJ1-1, the V gene TRBV2; weak D call: TRBD1 (5 bases). This CDR3 is built from 14 residues. The germline V gene encodes CDR1 SNHLY and CDR2 FYNNEI. V was clipped by 4 bases and J by 2 bases, with 11 bases between them. The CDR3 region is CASSVTQVNTEAFF. The CDR3 nucleotides are TGTGCCAGCAGTGTAACACAGGTTAACACTGAAGCTTTCTTT.

Points on this clone: An end of the junction does not agree with germline; a read error may underlie this. The rearrangement links TRBV7-7 to TRBJ1-3; D is uncertain. The germline CDR1 and CDR2 sequences are SSHAT and FNYEAQ (reference sequence). The CDR3 sequence is 13 residues long. Here the CDR3 reads CASSLSVIGTIYF. CDR3 in DNA: TGTGCTAGCAGCTTATCGGTCATCGGCACCATATATTTT.

This sequence joins TRBV5-3 and TRBJ2-3, with D tentatively TRBD2 (6 bases). TRBV5-3 is an ORF for which the function is uncertain. The CDR3 has 17 amino acids. V gave up 0 bases and J gave up 5 bases, with 19 bases separating them. CDR3 in amino acids: CARSLVSSRRVEDTQYF. The CDR3 DNA is TGTGCCAGAAGCTTGGTTTCTAGCCGGAGGGTGGAAGATACGCAGTATTTT.

The chain combines TRBV7-9 with TRBJ2-5, with D uncertain. The CDR3 runs 12 residues. CDR1 SEHNR and CDR2 FQNEAQ come from the germline V gene (reference sequence). Between the trimmed V and J ends, which lost 2 bases and 9 bases, there was a span of 10 bases. For the CDR3, the DNA is TGTGCCAGCAGCTTACGAGCTCTTCCCCAGTACTTC. It translates to CASSLRALPQYF. Full variable domain (rest looked up from reference TRBV7-9 and TRBJ2-5): DTGVSQNPRHKITKRGQNVTFRCDPISEHNRLYWYRQTLGQGPEFLTYFQNEAQLEKSRLLSDRFSAERPKGSFSTLEIQRTEQGDSAMYLCASSLRALPQYFGPGTRLLVL.

The gene calls are TRBV4-2 and TRBJ2-1; 10 nucleotides line up with TRBD2. The CDR3 has 15 amino acids. J gave up 8 bases and V 5 bases, and 9 bases lay outside the gene matches. CDR1 is LGHNA and CDR2 is YNFKEQ in the germline V gene. CDR3 residues: CASSDTRLAGDEQFF. Written as DNA, the CDR3 is TGTGCCAGCAGCGATACCCGCCTAGCGGGGGATGAGCAGTTCTTC.

V is TRBV4-1 and J is TRBJ1-1; 10 bases map to TRBD1. The V segment lost 6 bases and the J segment 8 bases; nucleotides outside the gene matches: 12. The germline V gene encodes CDR1 MGHRA and CDR2 YSYEKL. The CDR3 runs to 15 residues. The CDR3 coding sequence is TGCGCCAGCAGGCCGGGACAGGGGCCCGACGGCGAAGCTTTCTTT. Its protein product is CASRPGQGPDGEAFF.

This chain connects TRBV4-1 to TRBJ1-5, with D hard to call. Germline V gives CDR1 MGHRA, CDR2 YSYEKL. With 0 bases removed from V and 4 bases from J, the gap between germline ends came to 10 bases. The CDR3 runs 15 residues. The CDR3, as DNA: TGCGCCAGCAGCCAAGAAGGAGGTCGGAATCAGCCCCAGCATTTT. It codes for CASSQEGGRNQPQHF.

The chain carries TRBV5-1 and TRBJ1-1, with D possibly TRBD1 on 5 matching bases. The germline CDR1 and CDR2 sequences are SGHRS and YFSETQ. This CDR3 has 14 amino acids. V was pared by 4 bases and J by 6 bases, with 16 bases between. For the CDR3, the DNA is TGCGCCAGCAGCCAAATGACGGGACTTGCTGAAGCTTTCTTT. This sequence encodes CASSQMTGLAEAFF.

The V and J genes are TRBV9 and TRBJ2-3; D not certain. Germline CDR1 is SGDLS and CDR2 is YYNGEE. The V end lost 3 bases, the J end lost 2 bases, and 7 bases lay between the germline ends. The CDR3 extends over 13 amino acids. The CDR3 DNA reads TGTGCCAGCAGCGGCGGCTCCACAGATACGCAGTATTTT. This translates into CASSGGSTDTQYF.

V usage is TRBV18 and J usage is TRBJ2-5, with 7 positions matching TRBD2. Germline V gives CDR1 KGHSH, CDR2 LQKENI. Losses at the gene ends were 5 bases for V and 2 bases for J; bases not matched to a gene: 8. CDR3 size: 15 residues. CDR3 residues: CASSSLAGEQETQYF. CDR3 coding DNA: TGTGCCAGCTCATCCCTCGCGGGAGAGCAAGAGACCCAGTACTTC.

This sequence joins TRBV30 and TRBJ2-3, with unresolved D. Germline CDR1 GTSNPN, CDR2 SVGIG (reference sequence). Trimming cost V 3 bases and J 5 bases, with 12 bases left between them. CDR3 length: 13 residues. CDR3 bases: TGTGCCTGGAGACTGCCGTATGAAGATACGCAGTATTTT. The encoded protein is CAWRLPYEDTQYF. Using reference TRBV30 and TRBJ2-3 for the parts outside the CDR3, the full variable domain is SQTIHQWPATLVQPVGSPLSLECTVEGTSNPNLYWYRQAAGRGLQLLFYSVGIGQISSEVPQNLSASRPQDRQFILSSKKLLLSDSGFYLCAWRLPYEDTQYFGPGTRLTVL.

The chain has TRBV4-3 and TRBJ1-6, with D unclear. Germline CDR1 reads LGHNA; CDR2 reads YSLEER. Trimming removed 1 base at V and 4 bases at J, with 11 bases between. The CDR3 runs to 16 residues. CDR3 nucleotide sequence: TGCGCCAGCAGCCAAGTTTTGGGAGGGTATAATTCACCCCTCCACTTT. It encodes CASSQVLGGYNSPLHF.

The rearrangement links TRBV7-9 to TRBJ1-4; D ambiguous. The CDR3 runs to 15 residues. The germline V and J ends were trimmed by 1 base and 3 bases, with 9 bases remaining between them. Germline CDR1 is SEHNR and CDR2 is FQNEAQ (reference sequence). The CDR3 region is CASSLEAGPNEKLFF. CDR3 nucleotide sequence: TGTGCCAGCAGCTTAGAGGCAGGTCCTAATGAAAAACTGTTTTTT.

The genes are TRBV3-1 (or the pseudogene TRBV3-2) and TRBJ2-3; D call uncertain. Trimming cost V 0 bases and J 2 bases, with 3 bases left between them. This CDR3 comprises 13 residues. The V gene's germline CDR1 is LGHDT and CDR2 YNNKEL (reference sequence). Written as DNA, the CDR3 is TGTGCCAGCAGCCAAGACTCCACAGATACGCAGTATTTT. Its protein product is CASSQDSTDTQYF.

The chain couples TRBV19 to TRBJ2-1, with D perhaps matching TRBD1 (5 bases). CDR1 LNHDA and CDR2 SQIVND come from the germline V gene (reference sequence). This CDR3 spans 15 amino acids. Trimming pared 5 bases from V and 5 bases from J, leaving 16 bases between. The CDR3 here is CASSSSGQLNNEQFF. CDR3 DNA: TGTGCCAGTAGTTCCTCAGGACAACTAAACAATGAGCAGTTCTTC.

This chain uses TRBV5-1 with TRBJ2-2, with TRBD1 matching 9 bases. Germline CDR1 and CDR2: SGHRS and YFSETQ. J lost 6 bases, V lost 4 bases, and 7 bases had no gene match. This CDR3 region has 15 residues. The CDR3 here is CASSDGQGLAGELFF. The CDR3 nucleotides read TGCGCCAGCAGCGACGGACAGGGGTTAGCCGGGGAGCTGTTTTTT.

This chain uses TRBV7-6 with TRBJ1-2; TRBD1 matches 9 bases. The CDR3 totals 19 residues. V lost 1 base, J lost 4 bases, and 16 bases stayed unmatched. The germline V gene has CDR1 SGHVS and CDR2 FNYEAQ. As DNA, the CDR3 is TGTGCCAGCAGCTTAGATTCGGGGGGACCGGGACAGGGCGCCTATGGCTACACCTTC. Translating gives CASSLDSGGPGQGAYGYTF.

CDR3 loop: CASMLNRVGHEQYF. The CDR3 region has the DNA TGTGCCAGCATGTTAAACAGGGTAGGCCACGAGCAGTACTTC. J is TRBJ2-7 and V is TRBV13; D is possibly TRBD1 (6 bases). Germline V gene sequence: CDR1 PRHDT, CDR2 FYEKMQ (reference sequence). Deletions cut 7 bases from V and 5 bases from J, with 18 bases between. This CDR3 is 14 amino acids long.

The chain is built from TRBV28 and TRBJ1-1; the D is unclear. The germline V gene encodes CDR1 MDHEN and CDR2 SYDVKM. V was cut by 10 bases and J by 4 bases, with 19 bases left in between. The CDR3 loop spans 14 amino acids. In nucleotides, the CDR3 is TGTGCCACCTCAGTCCTAGCGGCGTTCACTGAAGCTTTCTTT. The encoded protein is CATSVLAAFTEAFF.